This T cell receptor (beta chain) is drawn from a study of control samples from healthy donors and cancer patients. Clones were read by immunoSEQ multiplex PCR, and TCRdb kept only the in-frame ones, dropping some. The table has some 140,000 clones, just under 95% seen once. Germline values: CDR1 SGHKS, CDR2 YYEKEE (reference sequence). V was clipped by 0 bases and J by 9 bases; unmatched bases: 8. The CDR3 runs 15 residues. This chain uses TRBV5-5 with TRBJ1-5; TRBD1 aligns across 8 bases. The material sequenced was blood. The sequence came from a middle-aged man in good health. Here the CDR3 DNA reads TGTGCCAGCAGCTTGGTCGGGACAGGCAATTCGCCCCAGCATTTT. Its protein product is CASSLVGTGNSPQHF.